The sequence of this T cell receptor beta chain was determined in a study of identical twins. Findings and caveats of the study: Findings came from cross-sectional statistics, without long-term follow-up of donors. Models underestimated how often monozygotic twins shared out-of-frame TCR alpha. Weaker excess sharing between twins was seen in beta out-of-frame sequences.

The CDR3 has 15 amino acids. CDR1 and CDR2 from the germline V gene are SGHRS and YFSETQ. V lost 5 bases and J lost 0, with 13 bases in between. This clonotype has a handful of counts. No antigen is known for it. MiXCR, run by TCRdb on the 5' RACE reads, gives a single entry per CDR3 protein. Of some 900,000 distinct CDR3 sequences detected, about 12% appear once; the ten largest clones hold about 1.5%. The data also belong to a second study, concerning yellow fever vaccine responses in identical twins. From that second work: As reported, the vaccine T cell response of twins seemed partly convergent and partly personalized.

The receptor was derived from a woman in her late teens or twenties in good health. Sample: PBMCs. V usage is TRBV5-1 and J usage is TRBJ2-3, with a weak D call TRBD1 (7 bases). Here the CDR3 reads CASRAGGSSTDTQYF. The CDR3 DNA is TGCGCCAGCAGAGCAGGGGGGTCGAGCACAGATACGCAGTATTTT.